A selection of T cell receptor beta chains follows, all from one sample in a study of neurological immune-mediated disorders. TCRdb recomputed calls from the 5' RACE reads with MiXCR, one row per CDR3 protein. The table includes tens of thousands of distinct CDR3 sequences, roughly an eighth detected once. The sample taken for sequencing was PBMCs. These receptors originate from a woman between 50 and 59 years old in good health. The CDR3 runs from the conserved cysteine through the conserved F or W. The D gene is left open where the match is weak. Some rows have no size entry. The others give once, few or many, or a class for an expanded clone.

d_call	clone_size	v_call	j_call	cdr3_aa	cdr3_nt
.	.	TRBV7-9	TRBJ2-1	CASSGRVTRGNEQFF	TGTGCCAGCAGCGGGCGGGTCACGAGGGGAAATGAGCAGTTCTTC
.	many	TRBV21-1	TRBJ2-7	CASSKVLLVGPEYYEQYF	TGTGCCAGCAGCAAAGTTCTCCTGGTGGGTCCAGAATACTACGAGCAGTACTTC
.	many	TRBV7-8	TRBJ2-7	CASSVSGAYEQYF	TGTGCCAGCAGCGTATCAGGGGCCTACGAGCAGTACTTC
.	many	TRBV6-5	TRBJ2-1	CASSYRASNEQFF	TGTGCCAGCAGTTACCGGGCTTCTAATGAGCAGTTCTTC
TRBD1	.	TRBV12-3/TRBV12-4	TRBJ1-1	CASTWDRNTEAFF	TGTGCCAGCACCTGGGACAGAAACACTGAAGCTTTCTTT
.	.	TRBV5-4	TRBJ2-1	CASRAGQRSRDEQFF	TGTGCCAGCAGGGCAGGACAGCGATCTAGGGATGAGCAGTTCTTC
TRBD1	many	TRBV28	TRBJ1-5	CASSLYDRGNQPQHF	TGTGCCAGCAGTTTATACGACAGGGGCAATCAGCCCCAGCATTTT
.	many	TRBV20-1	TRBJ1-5	CSARDGSDQPQHF	TGCAGTGCTAGAGATGGGAGCGATCAGCCCCAGCATTTT
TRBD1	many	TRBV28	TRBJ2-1	CASSIGDRGQNEQFF	TGTGCCAGCAGTATTGGGGACAGGGGGCAAAATGAGCAGTTCTTC
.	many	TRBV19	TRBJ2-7	CASSGRNTYEQYF	TGTGCCAGTAGTGGGCGGAACACCTACGAGCAGTACTTC
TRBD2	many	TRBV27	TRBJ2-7	CASSLITSGRYEQYF	TGTGCCAGCAGTTTAATAACTAGCGGGAGGTACGAGCAGTACTTC
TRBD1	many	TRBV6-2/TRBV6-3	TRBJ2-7	CASSYAGGLSSYEQYF	TGTGCCAGCAGTTACGCAGGGGGCCTCAGCTCCTACGAGCAGTACTTC
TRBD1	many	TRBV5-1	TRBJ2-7	CATSRDRGDNEQYF	TGCGCCACCAGCCGTGACAGGGGCGACAACGAGCAGTACTTC
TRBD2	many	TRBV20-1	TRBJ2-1	CSADTSGSYNEQFF	TGCAGTGCGGATACTAGCGGGAGCTACAATGAGCAGTTCTTC
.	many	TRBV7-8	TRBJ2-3	CASSPPVTDTQYF	TGTGCCAGCAGCCCCCCCGTCACAGATACGCAGTATTTT
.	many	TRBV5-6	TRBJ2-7	CASTRGTYEQYF	TGTGCCAGCACCAGGGGTACCTACGAGCAGTACTTC
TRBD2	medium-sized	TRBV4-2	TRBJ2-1	CASSASGSSRSYNEQFF	TGTGCCAGCAGCGCTAGCGGGTCCAGCCGGTCCTACAATGAGCAGTTCTTC
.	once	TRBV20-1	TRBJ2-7	CSANDRATDPYEQYF	TGCAGTGCTAATGATCGGGCGACCGATCCGTACGAGCAGTACTTC
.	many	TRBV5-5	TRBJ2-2	CASSTNSGLNTGELFF	TGTGCCAGCAGCACCAATAGCGGTCTCAACACCGGGGAGCTGTTTTTT
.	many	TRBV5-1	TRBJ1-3	CASSSNGDSGNTIYF	TGCGCCAGCAGCTCTAACGGTGACTCTGGAAACACCATATATTTT
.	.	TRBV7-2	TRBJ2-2	CASSLAQGGELFF	TGTGCCAGCAGCTTAGCGCAGGGCGGGGAGCTGTTTTTT
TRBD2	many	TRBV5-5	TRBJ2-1	CASSLLTSMRNEQFF	TGTGCCAGCAGCCTACTGACTAGCATGAGGAATGAGCAGTTCTTC